This T cell receptor beta chain was identified in a study of ipilimumab plus nivolumab after autologous stem cell transplantation. Study context: Patients received a median of roughly five ipilimumab and 8 nivolumab doses.

Study-wide results and limits: Authors suggest TCR repertoire, Treg phenotype and gut microbiota support further study.

Data came from immunoSEQ multiplex PCR; TCRdb stores just in-frame clones and leaves some out. The sample lists fewer than 45,000 clones, nearly 95% occurring once. Checkpoint therapy with ipilimumab 1 mg/kg began 14 to 28 days after transplant. Trimming took 0 bases from V and 5 from J; bases not matched to a gene: 10. The length of the CDR3 is 17 residues. Germline CDR1 is LGHNT and CDR2 is FRNRAP. With respect to this clone: Its antigen remains unidentified.

Sequences were derived from PBMCs, sampled in a trial of ipilimumab plus nivolumab as post-transplant consolidation. The chain has TRBV12-5 and TRBJ2-3, with 8 bases matching TRBD1. The TCR comes from a male donor with multiple myeloma. The CDR3 DNA is TGTGCTAGTGGTTTGGTACGTCAGGGGGCGCGAGTAGATACGCAGTATTTT. This sequence encodes CASGLVRQGARVDTQYF.